Sequencing of this T cell receptor beta chain was carried out in a study of cytomegalovirus exposure and HLA in healthy donors. General study findings and limits: A later analysis found most CMV-associated TCR beta chains apparently HLA-restricted. Later analysis identified several of the most significant clusters that appeared linked to common viral pathogens. It was reportedly the case that the classifier diagnosed cytomegalovirus status with high specificity and sensitivity.

This PCR relied on a set of 60 Vbeta primers and 13 Jbeta primers. The data were produced by immunoSEQ multiplex PCR, yet TCRdb's version contains in-frame clones alone and is incomplete. Of 90,000 to 130,000 clones detected, over 60% appear once; the ten largest clones hold 4.8%. This clone was observed once. Its antigen is not known. The junction departs from the called germline gene at one end, perhaps through a read error. Per the germline V gene, CDR1 is SEHNR and CDR2 is FQNEAQ (reference sequence). CDR3 length: 18 residues. The chain joins TRBV7-9 to TRBJ2-3, with TRBD2 matching over 8 bases. Input material: PBMCs. This TCR was sampled from a man aged 30 to 45 in good health and CMV-seropositive. Here the CDR3 DNA reads TGTTCCAGCAGCTTACCGCGGGGAGCGGGGGACCTAAAGGATACGCAGTATTTT. This codes for CSSSLPRGAGDLKDTQYF.